This paragraph covers one T cell receptor (delta chain) sequence. Its specific antigen is unknown. Per-base qualities were not stored, and no clone one base away is much larger. V lost 2 bases and J lost 0 bases; the stretch between them is 22 bases long. Taken from cysteine to phenylalanine, the CDR3 has 19 residues. The entry retains the CDR3 DNA only, 57 bases that are in frame from base 1. CDR1 and CDR2, per the germline V gene, are TSWWSYY and QGS. RNA extraction was carried out with the RNeasy mini kit, and reverse transcription was then done using Superscript III. To generate the CDR3 amplicons, a multiplex PCR was run using pooled V-gene forward primers together with a constant-region reverse primer that carried Illumina adaptor overhangs. After gel purification, the amplicons were indexed with Nextera index primers during eight to nine additional PCR cycles and then purified using AMPure XP beads. The libraries were sequenced on an Illumina MiSeq using paired-end 250 bp reads, dual indexing and an approximately 19% PhiX spike-in. Regarding the original processing steps: Reads were quality checked with FastQC, and TRG read pairs were merged with ea-utils fastq-join. Sequences were annotated with IMGT/HighV-QUEST, keeping only productive sequences with unambiguous V-gene assignment; clonotypes were defined by identical CDR3 sequence. Downstream analysis used VDJtools 1.1.1, tcR 2.2.3, Treemap and vegan Shannon diversity in R 3.4.4. For TCRdb, the public reads were processed anew by CATT, and duplicate DNA sequences were folded into one row. What appears here as the V and J calls and clone size reflects TCRdb's work, not the paper's. The sample table contains more than 25,000 delta-chain clones; only one count was recorded for more than 6.5% of them. Roughly 0.9% of the sample is taken by the ten largest.

Thymic samples were depleted of alphabeta T cells, then CD3+ TCRVdelta1+ TCRVdelta2- thymocytes were FACS-sorted. Sorted Vdelta1+ thymocyte purity ranged from about 96% to 99.6%. The thymic specimens were obtained from several paediatric patients, aged about 5 days to 17 months, who were having corrective cardiac surgery. After the thymic tissue was dispersed, mononuclear cells were isolated using a Histopaque-1077 density gradient. For staining, the antibodies used were anti-TCRVdelta1 clone TS8.2, anti-TCRVdelta2 clone B6, anti-CD3 clone HIT3a and anti-TCRalphabeta clone IP26. The sample originates from a study of Vδ1+ human thymocytes (dated by TCRdb to the late 2010s). Context from the whole study: As a data resource, the study described the mRNA-level TRG and TRD CDR3 repertoires found in highly purified Vdelta1+ thymocytes taken from young children. The multiplex-based CDR3 amplicon strategy had previously been validated against 5'RACE-based CDR3 amplicon generation methods.

The research as a whole found: Even though sort purity was high, about 20% of thymic TRD sequences were Vdelta2 (and few were Vdelta3), which was not the case for the peripheral blood Vdelta1+ controls. Because unexpected Vdelta2 sequences could lead to misinterpretation of bulk repertoire data, the authors recommended using highly purified populations and validating at the single-cell level. Thymic TRG and TRD repertoires appeared highly polyclonal with Gaussian CDR3 length distributions, unlike oligoclonal peripheral blood repertoires. Many TRG clonotypes were shared between donors (up to roughly 6.9x10^3), whereas TRD repertoires were essentially private (max roughly 120 shared). Because no clustering by age or sex was seen, donors were not stratified by age or sex in the analyses.

The chain uses TRDV1 and TRDJ1; TRDD3 could be the D gene, as 6 bases match. The material sequenced was Vdelta1+ gamma-delta thymocytes from the thymus. The cell subset or site label here, explained by the study, means: FACS-sorted CD3+ TCRalphabeta- TCRVdelta1+ TCRVdelta2- thymocytes. The source of this sequence is a girl under three years old who had congenital heart surgery. The CDR3 reads CALGETLVLGILYTDKLIF. The DNA sequence is TGTGCTCTTGGGGAAACTCTAGTGCTGGGGATTCTGTACACCGATAAACTCATCTTT.